This TCR beta chain originates from a study of memory CD4+ T cells and cytomegalovirus serostatus. The study's findings and limits: Each of 65 to 70 CMV-associated TCRbeta sequences occurred in one to five individuals. A US-trained random forest predicted CMV serostatus with median AUC around 0.91.

The sort gate was single viable CD3+CD4+CD8-CD45RO+ cells for memory CD4+ T cells. The V and J ends lost 0 bases and 4 bases, in that order; junction bases with no gene match: 3. Germline values: CDR1 SGHNT, CDR2 YYREEE (reference sequence). The CDR3 contains 14 residues. Worth noting for this clone: Antigen: not known.

Sequencing was performed with immunoSEQ multiplex PCR; in TCRdb, only in-frame clones are kept and a portion is missing. The profile shows 40,000 to 60,000 clones, 78% of them singletons. The rearrangement joins TRBV5-4 to TRBJ2-7; TRBD2 aligns across 8 bases. The sample consisted of memory CD4+ T cells from blood. The TCR originated in an adult in good health and CMV-seronegative. The CDR3 protein is CASSLGSGSYEQYF. The CDR3 bases are TGTGCCAGCAGCTTGGGCAGCGGGAGTTACGAGCAGTACTTC. The full variable domain, its missing parts supplied by reference TRBV5-4 and TRBJ2-7, is ETGVTQSPTHLIKTRGQQVTLRCSSQSGHNTVSWYQQALGQGPQFIFQYYREEENGRGNFPPRFSGLQFPNYSSELNVNALELDDSALYLCASSLGSGSYEQYFGPGTRLTVT.